This T cell receptor beta chain was obtained from a study of blood T cell repertoires in COVID-19. In the study overall: Acute and convalescent COVID-19 samples came from the United States, Italy and Spain. From T cells, B-cell-depleted T cells, or PBMCs came the material, which was cDNA or gDNA.

Original processing notes: Reference gene primer amplification gave estimated nucleated cell counts. TCRdb's copy holds only in-frame clones and misses some; the assay was immunoSEQ multiplex PCR. V, J and clone size derive from that table, while D and trimming were established from the DNA sequence. The profile covers 110,000 to 150,000 clones, with over 75% appearing a single time and 2.5% to 3.5% taken by the ten largest. This clone occurred a few times. Germline V gene lookup returns CDR1 SEHNR and CDR2 FQNEAQ (reference sequence). The CDR3 has 16 residues. The trim removed 5 bases at V and 5 bases at J, leaving 12 bases unmatched.

The J gene is TRBJ2-1, the V gene TRBV7-9; 7 nucleotides line up with TRBD2. The source is a woman aged 55-75 years with active COVID-19. Sequencing input: peripheral blood. CDR3 sequence: CASSPTDTGGNNEQFF. The CDR3 coding sequence is TGTGCCAGCAGCCCGACAGACACGGGGGGAAACAATGAGCAGTTCTTC. Full variable domain (rest looked up from reference TRBV7-9 and TRBJ2-1): DTGVSQNPRHKITKRGQNVTFRCDPISEHNRLYWYRQTLGQGPEFLTYFQNEAQLEKSRLLSDRFSAERPKGSFSTLEIQRTEQGDSAMYLCASSPTDTGGNNEQFFGPGTRLTVL.